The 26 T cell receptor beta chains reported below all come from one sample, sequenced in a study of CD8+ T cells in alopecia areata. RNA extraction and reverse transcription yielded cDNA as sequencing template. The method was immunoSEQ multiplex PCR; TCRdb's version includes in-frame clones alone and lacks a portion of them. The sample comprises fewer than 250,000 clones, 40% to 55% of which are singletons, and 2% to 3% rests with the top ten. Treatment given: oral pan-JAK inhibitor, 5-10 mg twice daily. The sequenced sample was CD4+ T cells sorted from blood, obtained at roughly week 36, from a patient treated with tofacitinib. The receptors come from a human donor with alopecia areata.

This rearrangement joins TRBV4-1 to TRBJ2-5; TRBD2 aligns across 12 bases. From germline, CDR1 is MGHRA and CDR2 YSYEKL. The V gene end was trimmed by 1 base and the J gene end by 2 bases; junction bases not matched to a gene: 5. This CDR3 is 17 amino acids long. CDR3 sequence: CASSQVSGLAGQETQYF. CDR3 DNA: TGCGCCAGCAGCCAAGTTTCGGGACTAGCGGGTCAAGAGACCCAGTACTTC.

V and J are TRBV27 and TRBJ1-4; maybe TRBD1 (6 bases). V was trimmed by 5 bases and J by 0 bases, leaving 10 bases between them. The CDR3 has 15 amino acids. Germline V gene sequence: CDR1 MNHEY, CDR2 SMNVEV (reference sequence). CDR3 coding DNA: TGTGCCAGCAGTGATGGGGGCTCAACTAATGAAAAACTGTTTTTT. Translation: CASSDGGSTNEKLFF. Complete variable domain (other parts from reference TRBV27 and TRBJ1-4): EAQVTQNPRYLITVTGKKLTVTCSQNMNHEYMSWYRQDPGLGLRQIYYSMNVEVTDKGDVPEGYKVSRKEKRNFPLILESPSPNQTSLYFCASSDGGSTNEKLFFGSGTQLSVL.

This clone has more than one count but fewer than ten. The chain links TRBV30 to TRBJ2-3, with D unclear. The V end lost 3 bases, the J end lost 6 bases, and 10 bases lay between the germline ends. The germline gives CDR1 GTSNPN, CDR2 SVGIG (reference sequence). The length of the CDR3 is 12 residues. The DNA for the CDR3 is TGTGCCTGGAGGGCCCCTGGGGATACGCAGTATTTT. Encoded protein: CAWRAPGDTQYF.

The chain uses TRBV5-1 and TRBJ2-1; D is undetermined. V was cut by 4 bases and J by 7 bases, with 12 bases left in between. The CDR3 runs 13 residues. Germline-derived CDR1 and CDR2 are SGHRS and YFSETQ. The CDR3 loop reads CASSNDFRNEQFF. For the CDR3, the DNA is TGCGCCAGCAGCAATGACTTCAGGAATGAGCAGTTCTTC.

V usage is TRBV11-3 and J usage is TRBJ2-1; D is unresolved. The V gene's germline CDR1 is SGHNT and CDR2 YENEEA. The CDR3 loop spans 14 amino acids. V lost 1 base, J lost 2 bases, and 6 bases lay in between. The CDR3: CASSLAPTYNEQFF. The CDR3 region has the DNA TGTGCCAGCAGCTTAGCACCCACCTACAATGAGCAGTTCTTC.

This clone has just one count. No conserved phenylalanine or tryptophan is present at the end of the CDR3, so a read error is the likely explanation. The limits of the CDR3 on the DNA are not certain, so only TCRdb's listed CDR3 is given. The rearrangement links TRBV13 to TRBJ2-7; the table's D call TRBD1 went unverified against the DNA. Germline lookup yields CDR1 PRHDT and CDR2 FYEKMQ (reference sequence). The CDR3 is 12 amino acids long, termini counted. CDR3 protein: CASSERDRLPDM.

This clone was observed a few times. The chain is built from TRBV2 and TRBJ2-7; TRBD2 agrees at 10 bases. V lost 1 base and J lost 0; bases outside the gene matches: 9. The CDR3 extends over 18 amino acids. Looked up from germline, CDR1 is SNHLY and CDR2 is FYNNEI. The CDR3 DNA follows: TGTGCCAGCAGTGAAGTACTAGCGGGACAGGTCAGCTCCTACGAGCAGTACTTC. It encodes CASSEVLAGQVSSYEQYF.

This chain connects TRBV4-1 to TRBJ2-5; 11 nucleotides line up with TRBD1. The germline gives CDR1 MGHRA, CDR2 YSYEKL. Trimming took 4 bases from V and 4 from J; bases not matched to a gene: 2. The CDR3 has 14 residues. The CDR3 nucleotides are TGCGCCAGCAGCCGGACAGGGGGCCGAGAGACCCAGTACTTC. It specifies CASSRTGGRETQYF.

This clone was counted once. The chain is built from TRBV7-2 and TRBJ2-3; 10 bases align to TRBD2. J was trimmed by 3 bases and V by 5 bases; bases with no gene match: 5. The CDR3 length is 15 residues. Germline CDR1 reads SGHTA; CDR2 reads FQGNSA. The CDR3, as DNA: TGTGCCAGCAGCGCCCTACTAGCGGGAACAGATACGCAGTATTTT. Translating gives CASSALLAGTDTQYF.

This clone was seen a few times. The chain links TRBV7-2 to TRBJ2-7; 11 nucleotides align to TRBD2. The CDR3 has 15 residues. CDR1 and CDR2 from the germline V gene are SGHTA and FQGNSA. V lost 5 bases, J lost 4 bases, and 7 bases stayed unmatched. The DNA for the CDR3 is TGTGCCAGCAGCCCAAGACTAGCGGGATCGTACGAGCAGTACTTC. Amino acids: CASSPRLAGSYEQYF.

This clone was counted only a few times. The CDR3 DNA sequence: TGTGCCAGCAGCTACGGGACGGAGAACTATGGCTACACCTTC. Encoded protein: CASSYGTENYGYTF. The chain links TRBV7-9 to TRBJ1-2, with a possible D match to TRBD1 (5 bases). V lost 4 bases and J 2 bases, leaving 11 bases between the germline ends. The germline V gene encodes CDR1 SEHNR and CDR2 FQNEAQ (reference sequence). This CDR3 comprises 14 residues.

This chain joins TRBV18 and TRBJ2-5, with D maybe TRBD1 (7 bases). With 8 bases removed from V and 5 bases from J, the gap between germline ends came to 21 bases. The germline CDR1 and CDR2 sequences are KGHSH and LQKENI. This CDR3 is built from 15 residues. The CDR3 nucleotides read TGTGCCAGCCAAAGAGTGACAGGGACTTTCGAGACCCAGTACTTC. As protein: CASQRVTGTFETQYF.

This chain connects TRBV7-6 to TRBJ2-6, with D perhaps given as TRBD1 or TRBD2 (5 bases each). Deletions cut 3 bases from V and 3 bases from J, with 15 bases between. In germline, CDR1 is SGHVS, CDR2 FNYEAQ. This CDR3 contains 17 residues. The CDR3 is CASSFSKGAGGANVLTF. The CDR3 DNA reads TGTGCCAGCAGCTTCTCGAAAGGGGCGGGTGGGGCCAACGTCCTGACTTTC.

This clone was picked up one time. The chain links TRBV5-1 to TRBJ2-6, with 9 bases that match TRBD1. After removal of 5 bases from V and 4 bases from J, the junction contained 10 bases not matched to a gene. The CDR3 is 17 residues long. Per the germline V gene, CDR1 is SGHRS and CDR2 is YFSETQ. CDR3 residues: CASRMDRGSAGANVLTF. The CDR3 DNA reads TGCGCCAGCAGAATGGACAGGGGATCGGCGGGGGCCAACGTCCTGACTTTC.

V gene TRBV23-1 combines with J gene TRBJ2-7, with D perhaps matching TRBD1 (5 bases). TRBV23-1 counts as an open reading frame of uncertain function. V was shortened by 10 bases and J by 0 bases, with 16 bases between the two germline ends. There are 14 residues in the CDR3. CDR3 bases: TGCGCCATCCCACAGGCCACGAGCTCCTACGAGCAGTACTTC. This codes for CAIPQATSSYEQYF.

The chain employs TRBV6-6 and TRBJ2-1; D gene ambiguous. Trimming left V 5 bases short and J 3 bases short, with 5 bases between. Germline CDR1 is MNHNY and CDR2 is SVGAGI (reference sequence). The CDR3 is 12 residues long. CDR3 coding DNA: TGTGCCAGCAGTCCTTACTACAATGAGCAGTTCTTC. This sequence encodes CASSPYYNEQFF.

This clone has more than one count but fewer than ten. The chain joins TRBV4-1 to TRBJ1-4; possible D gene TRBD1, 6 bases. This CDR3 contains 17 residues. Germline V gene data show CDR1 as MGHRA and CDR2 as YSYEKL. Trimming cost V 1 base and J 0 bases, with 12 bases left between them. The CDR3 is CASSQGAGAATNEKLFF. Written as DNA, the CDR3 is TGCGCCAGCAGCCAAGGGGCGGGGGCTGCAACTAATGAAAAACTGTTTTTT.

This chain's CDR3 is CASRGPVVAFF. The CDR3 DNA sequence: TGTGCCAGCAGAGGGCCTGTGGTAGCTTTCTTT. V gene TRBV27 combines with J gene TRBJ1-1; D gene unclear. This CDR3 is built from 11 residues. Germline CDR1 MNHEY, CDR2 SMNVEV (reference sequence). V dropped 6 bases and J dropped 10 bases, with 12 bases sitting between them.

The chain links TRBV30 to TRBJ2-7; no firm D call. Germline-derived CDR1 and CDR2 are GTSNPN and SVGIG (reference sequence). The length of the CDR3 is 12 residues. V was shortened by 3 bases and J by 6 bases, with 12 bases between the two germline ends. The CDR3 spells CAWRVRVGEQYF. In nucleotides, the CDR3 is TGTGCCTGGAGGGTACGGGTGGGCGAGCAGTACTTC. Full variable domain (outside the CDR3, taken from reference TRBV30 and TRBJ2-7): SQTIHQWPATLVQPVGSPLSLECTVEGTSNPNLYWYRQAAGRGLQLLFYSVGIGQISSEVPQNLSASRPQDRQFILSSKKLLLSDSGFYLCAWRVRVGEQYFGPGTRLTVT.

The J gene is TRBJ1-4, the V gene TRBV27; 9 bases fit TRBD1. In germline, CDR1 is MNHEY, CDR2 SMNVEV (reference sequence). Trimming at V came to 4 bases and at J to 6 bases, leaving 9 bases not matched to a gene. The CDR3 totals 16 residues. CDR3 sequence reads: CASSSMGTGNYEKLFF. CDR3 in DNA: TGTGCCAGCAGTTCCATGGGGACAGGGAATTATGAAAAACTGTTTTTT. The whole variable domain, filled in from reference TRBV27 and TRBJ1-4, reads EAQVTQNPRYLITVTGKKLTVTCSQNMNHEYMSWYRQDPGLGLRQIYYSMNVEVTDKGDVPEGYKVSRKEKRNFPLILESPSPNQTSLYFCASSSMGTGNYEKLFFGSGTQLSVL.

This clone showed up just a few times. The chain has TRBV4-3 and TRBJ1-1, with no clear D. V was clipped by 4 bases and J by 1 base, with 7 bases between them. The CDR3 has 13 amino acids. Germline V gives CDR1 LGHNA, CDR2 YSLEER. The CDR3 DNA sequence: TGCGCCAGCAGCCGGGGTGAGAACACTGAAGCTTTCTTT. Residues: CASSRGENTEAFF.

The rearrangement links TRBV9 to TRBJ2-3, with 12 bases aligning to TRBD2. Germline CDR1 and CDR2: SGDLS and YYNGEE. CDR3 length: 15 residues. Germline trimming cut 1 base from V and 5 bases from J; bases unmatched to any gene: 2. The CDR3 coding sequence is TGTGCCAGCAGCGTACTAGCGGGAGGGCTAGATACGCAGTATTTT. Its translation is CASSVLAGGLDTQYF.

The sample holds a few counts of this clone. The CDR3 spells CRTQGTEAFF. The CDR3 coding sequence is TGCAGGACACAGGGCACTGAAGCTTTCTTT. The chain uses TRBV20-1 and TRBJ1-1; D is perhaps TRBD1 (6 bases). This CDR3 region has 10 residues. The germline gives CDR1 DFQATT, CDR2 SNEGSKA (reference sequence).

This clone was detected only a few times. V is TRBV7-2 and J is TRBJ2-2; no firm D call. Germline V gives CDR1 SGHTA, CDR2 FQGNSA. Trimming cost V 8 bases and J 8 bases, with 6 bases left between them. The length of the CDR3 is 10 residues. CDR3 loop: CASGRGELFF. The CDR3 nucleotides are TGTGCCAGCGGGCGGGGGGAGCTGTTTTTT.

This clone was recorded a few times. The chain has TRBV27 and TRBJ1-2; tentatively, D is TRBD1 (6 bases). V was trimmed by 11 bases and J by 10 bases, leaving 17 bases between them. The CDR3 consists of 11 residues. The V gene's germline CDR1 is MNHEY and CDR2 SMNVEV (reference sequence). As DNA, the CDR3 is TGTGCCGGAATCAAAAAGGGGGTCTACACCTTC. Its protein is CAGIKKGVYTF.

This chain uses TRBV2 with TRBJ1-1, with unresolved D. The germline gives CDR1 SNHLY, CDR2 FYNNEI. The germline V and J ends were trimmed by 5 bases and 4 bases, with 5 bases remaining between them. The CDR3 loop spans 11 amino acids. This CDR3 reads CASSLVTEAFF. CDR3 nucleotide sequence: TGTGCCAGCAGTTTAGTCACTGAAGCTTTCTTT.